These 22 T cell receptor beta chains were all obtained from the same sample, sequenced in a study of blood T cell repertoires in COVID-19. The assay was immunoSEQ multiplex PCR, and TCRdb's table has in-frame clones only and misses some. The table has 250,000 or so clones, 88% seen once. Source material: PBMCs or T cells enriched from blood (not recorded which). The receptors originated from a woman aged 40 to 50 with acute COVID-19.

The gene calls are TRBV7-8 and TRBJ1-1, with 8 bases that match TRBD1. This CDR3 contains 12 residues. The germline gives CDR1 SGHVS, CDR2 FQNEAQ. After removal of 5 bases from V and 11 bases from J, the junction contained 7 bases not matched to a gene. CDR3 sequence: CASSTDREQAFF. As DNA, the CDR3 is TGTGCCAGCAGCACGGACAGGGAGCAGGCTTTCTTT.

The V gene is TRBV18, the J gene TRBJ1-1; 8 bases align to TRBD1. J was trimmed by 1 base and V by 1 base; bases with no gene match: 11. From germline, CDR1 is KGHSH and CDR2 LQKENI. The CDR3 contains 18 residues. DNA of the CDR3: TGTGCCAGCTCACCACAGTTAGGACAGGGAGGAAGGAACACTGAAGCTTTCTTT. It specifies CASSPQLGQGGRNTEAFF.

The chain uses TRBV6-5 and TRBJ1-1, with D possibly being TRBD1 (5 bases). From germline, CDR1 is MNHEY and CDR2 SVGAGI. The CDR3 has 14 amino acids. Trimming took 7 bases from V and 4 from J, leaving 16 bases between them. The CDR3 region is CASTLTARGTEAFF. CDR3 in DNA: TGTGCCAGCACTCTGACAGCCCGTGGCACTGAAGCTTTCTTT.

The J gene is TRBJ2-1, the V gene TRBV2; 9 bases are shared with TRBD2. This CDR3 has 16 amino acids. V shed 5 bases, J shed 1 base, and the junction held 6 bases outside the gene matches. CDR1 is SNHLY and CDR2 is FYNNEI in the germline V gene. As DNA, the CDR3 is TGTGCCAGCAGTTCGGGACTAGCCTATTCCTACAATGAGCAGTTCTTC. This codes for CASSSGLAYSYNEQFF.

V usage is TRBV2 and J usage is TRBJ2-6; D is uncertain. V was trimmed by 5 bases and J by 0 bases, leaving 20 bases between them. Germline loops: CDR1 SNHLY, CDR2 FYNNEI. There are 19 residues in the CDR3. This CDR3 reads CASSLLAPLASSGANVLTF. CDR3 DNA: TGTGCCAGCAGTCTACTTGCCCCATTAGCCTCCTCTGGGGCCAACGTCCTGACTTTC. The full variable domain, completed using reference TRBV2 and TRBJ2-6, is EPEVTQTPSHQVTQMGQEVILRCVPISNHLYFYWYRQILGQKVEFLVSFYNNEISEKSEIFDDQFSVERPDGSNFTLKIRSTKLEDSAMYFCASSLLAPLASSGANVLTFGAGSRLTVL.

This rearrangement joins TRBV18 to TRBJ1-6; unclear D gene. CDR1 and CDR2 from the germline V gene are KGHSH and LQKENI. The CDR3 runs 17 residues. Between the trimmed V and J ends, which lost 3 bases and 0 bases, there was a span of 12 bases. The CDR3 DNA sequence: TGTGCCAGCTCACCCAGTTCCGTCAGCTCCTATAATTCACCCCTCCACTTT. The encoded protein is CASSPSSVSSYNSPLHF.

The rearrangement links TRBV24-1 to TRBJ2-4; a possible D gene is TRBD2 (7 bases). CDR3 length equals 13 residues. Germline V CDR1 and CDR2: KGHDR, SFDVKD. Trimming left V 5 bases short and J 9 bases short, with 13 bases between. The CDR3 region has the DNA TGTGCCACCAGTGCTGGGGGGGCAGGCATTCAGTACTTC. Translated, it gives CATSAGGAGIQYF.

The chain links TRBV7-8 to TRBJ2-5; TRBD2 matches at 9 bases. CDR3 length: 15 amino acids. Germline V gene lookup returns CDR1 SGHVS and CDR2 FQNEAQ. V lost 3 bases and J lost 7; bases outside the gene matches: 9. The CDR3 reads CASSLGLAGPWTQYF. CDR3 DNA: TGTGCCAGCAGCTTGGGACTAGCCGGACCGTGGACCCAGTACTTC.

The chain has TRBV19 and TRBJ1-6; a possible D gene is TRBD1 (5 bases). Looked up from germline, CDR1 is LNHDA and CDR2 is SQIVND (reference sequence). The CDR3 extends over 15 amino acids. Trimming pared 5 bases from V and 7 bases from J, leaving 15 bases between. CDR3 region: CASSPRGGLNSPLHF. The CDR3 nucleotides are TGTGCCAGTAGTCCCCGGGGGGGGTTGAATTCACCCCTCCACTTT.

This clone was picked up a small number of times. At the DNA level, this CDR3 is encoded by other sequences in the same sample as well. The rearrangement links TRBV19 to TRBJ1-1, with D unclear. The CDR3 extends over 11 amino acids. Germline assignment: CDR1 LNHDA and CDR2 SQIVND (reference sequence). V lost 4 bases to trimming and J lost 5 bases, with 5 bases between them. The CDR3 sequence is CASSRGTEAFF. CDR3 coding DNA: TGTGCCAGTAGTAGAGGGACTGAAGCTTTCTTT.

This clone was detected only once. The chain combines TRBV5-1 with TRBJ1-4, with D possibly being TRBD1 (6 bases). Germline V lookup: CDR1 SGHRS, CDR2 YFSETQ. The CDR3 has 16 amino acids. Trimming shortened V by 4 bases and J by 4 bases, and 17 bases separated the two germline ends. CDR3 DNA: TGCGCCAGCAGCCTAAAACAGGGTGGATTTAATGAAAAACTGTTTTTT. It is translated as CASSLKQGGFNEKLFF.

V usage is TRBV9 and J usage is TRBJ2-3, with TRBD2 matching 11 bases. The CDR3 is 16 residues long. Germline CDR1 is SGDLS and CDR2 is YYNGEE. The ends lost 3 bases at V and 3 bases at J; junction bases unmatched: 6. CDR3 sequence (DNA): TGTGCCAGCAGCGCACGACTAGCGGGATTTACAGATACGCAGTATTTT. Translating it yields CASSARLAGFTDTQYF.

Comment on this clone: Other DNA sequences within the sample encode an identical CDR3. V and J are TRBV3-1 (or the pseudogene TRBV3-2) and TRBJ1-1; D gene uncertain. Trimming pared 4 bases from V and 1 base from J, leaving 10 bases between. Germline values: CDR1 LGHDT, CDR2 YNNKEL (reference sequence). The CDR3 sequence is 14 residues long. In DNA, the CDR3 is TGTGCCAGCAGCCCGTGGACTGAGAACACTGAAGCTTTCTTT. This codes for CASSPWTENTEAFF.

The chain has TRBV11-2 and TRBJ2-2, with 8 bases matching TRBD2. Losses at the gene ends were 1 base for V and 4 bases for J; bases not matched to a gene: 5. Germline V lookup: CDR1 SGHAT, CDR2 FQNNGV. The CDR3 consists of 16 residues. CDR3 residues: CASSLGPAGVTGELFF. The CDR3 nucleotides read TGTGCCAGCAGCTTAGGGCCAGCGGGGGTCACCGGGGAGCTGTTTTTT.

In regard to this clone: Germline and junction disagree at one end, which may indicate a read error. The chain uses TRBV2 and TRBJ1-1, with 10 nucleotides matching TRBD1. This CDR3 is built from 14 residues. Germline CDR1 is SNHLY and CDR2 is FYNNEI. The DNA of the CDR3 is TGTGCCAGCACCCAAAGGGACAGGGGAGGTGGAGAGGTCTTT. Amino acid sequence: CASTQRDRGGGEVF.

Written as DNA, the CDR3 is TGTGCCAGCAACGGCGGGCTCGGGGCCAACGTCCTGACTTTC. Translated, it gives CASNGGLGANVLTF. This chain joins TRBV28 and TRBJ2-6, with a weak D call TRBD2 (5 bases). Trimming stripped 7 bases from V and 4 bases from J, with 11 bases between. Germline V gene data show CDR1 as MDHEN and CDR2 as SYDVKM. There are 14 residues in the CDR3. The variable domain in full, completed from reference TRBV28 and TRBJ2-6, reads DVKVTQSSRYLVKRTGEKVFLECVQDMDHENMFWYRQDPGLGLRLIYFSYDVKMKEKGDIPEGYSVSREKKERFSLILESASTNQTSMYLCASNGGLGANVLTFGAGSRLTVL.

V is TRBV5-1 and J is TRBJ2-5, with a tentative D call TRBD2 (6 bases). Looked up from germline, CDR1 is SGHRS and CDR2 is YFSETQ. CDR3 length: 14 amino acids. Trimming pared 3 bases from V and 2 bases from J, leaving 11 bases between. This CDR3 is CASSSGGTQETQYF. The CDR3 DNA is TGCGCCAGCAGCTCCGGCGGGACGCAAGAGACCCAGTACTTC.

This rearrangement joins TRBV18 to TRBJ2-5; D might be TRBD1 (7 bases). The CDR3 is made up of 15 amino acids. Germline V gives CDR1 KGHSH, CDR2 LQKENI. V was pared by 0 bases and J by 5 bases, with 13 bases between. The CDR3 here is CASSPPLAGGETQYF. The CDR3 DNA reads as TGTGCCAGCTCACCACCCCTCGCAGGGGGGGAGACCCAGTACTTC. Supplemented by reference TRBV18 and TRBJ2-5, the full variable domain reads NAGVMQNPRHLVRRRGQEARLRCSPMKGHSHVYWYRQLPEEGLKFMVYLQKENIIDESGMPKERFSAEFPKEGPSILRIQQVVRGDSAAYFCASSPPLAGGETQYFGPGTRLLVL.

The J gene is TRBJ1-1, the V gene TRBV2; TRBD1 agrees at 7 bases. With V trimmed by 3 bases and J by 4 bases, 5 bases remained unmatched. Germline CDR1 is SNHLY and CDR2 is FYNNEI. There are 14 residues in the CDR3. CDR3 residues: CASSERGRGTEAFF. The CDR3 DNA follows: TGTGCCAGCAGTGAGAGGGGGCGGGGCACTGAAGCTTTCTTT.

The V gene is TRBV29-1, the J gene TRBJ1-2; 9 bases match TRBD1. Germline lookup yields CDR1 SQVTM and CDR2 ANQGSEA. CDR3 length: 18 amino acids. With 6 bases clipped from V and 3 bases from J, the junction kept 20 bases outside the gene matches. Here the CDR3 reads CSVRSAIRRDRAYYGYTF. The CDR3 coding sequence is TGCAGCGTGAGATCAGCTATACGCCGGGACAGGGCATACTATGGCTACACCTTC.

J is TRBJ2-7 and V is TRBV7-9, with D perhaps matching TRBD2 (5 bases). Trimming stripped 4 bases from V and 6 bases from J, with 10 bases between. CDR1 SEHNR and CDR2 FQNEAQ come from the germline V gene (reference sequence). The CDR3 consists of 12 residues. The CDR3 here is CASSSDGGEQYF. The DNA of the CDR3 is TGTGCCAGCAGCTCGGACGGAGGCGAGCAGTACTTC.

This clone has just a few counts. The chain carries TRBV11-2 and TRBJ2-1; D is possibly TRBD2 (7 bases). The CDR3 spans 14 residues. Germline CDR1 reads SGHAT; CDR2 reads FQNNGV. V shed 1 base and J shed 8 bases, with 12 bases lying between them. The CDR3 bases are TGTGCCAGCAGCTTAGCAGGCGGGGGCGATGAGCAGTTCTTC. Its translation: CASSLAGGGDEQFF.